This T cell receptor (beta chain) was profiled in a study of regulatory and conventional T cells in RAG deficiency. With 5 bases clipped from V and 6 bases from J, the junction kept 9 bases outside the gene matches. Germline-derived CDR1 and CDR2 are MNHNS and SASEGT. The CDR3 is made up of 14 amino acids. Clones were read by immunoSEQ multiplex PCR, and TCRdb kept only the in-frame ones, dropping some. Here the sample spans roughly 32,000 clones, 89% being singletons. This same sample was also part of a study on regulatory T cells. That work states: Primers: 52 TRBV forward and 13 TRBJ reverse.

The sequenced material came from CD8+ T cells sorted from blood. This receptor was obtained from a human donor in good health. The rearrangement joins TRBV6-1 to TRBJ1-2, with 7 positions matching TRBD1. CDR3: CASSNQGGADGYTF. CDR3 nucleotides: TGTGCCAGCAGTAACCAAGGGGGCGCGGATGGCTACACCTTC.